A selection of T cell receptor beta chains follows, all from one sample in a study of T cells in Graves' hyperthyroidism and ophthalmopathy. One entry per CDR3 protein, called by TCRdb with MiXCR from the multiplex PCR reads. The repertoire has roughly 300,000 distinct CDR3 sequences, less than 30% of them found once; the top ten carry over 25%. The material sequenced was blood. Every receptor here comes from a man aged 35 to 55 with Graves' hyperthyroidism that later progressed to Graves' ophthalmopathy. The CDR3 runs from the conserved cysteine through the conserved F or W. A D gene is named only where the DNA matches it firmly. A row's size may be missing; if present it is once, few, many or a size class.

V	J	size	D	CDR3
TRBV25-1	TRBJ2-5	many	TRBD1	CASSARQGAGETQYF
TRBV27	TRBJ1-2	NA	TRBD1	CASRRTGVYGYTF
TRBV29-1	TRBJ1-1	many	NA	CSVTRDFGIEAFF
TRBV12-3/TRBV12-4	TRBJ1-5	many	NA	CASSPRQSNQPQHF
TRBV5-1	TRBJ2-6	NA	TRBD1	CASRYGQGSSGANVLTF
TRBV20-1	TRBJ2-1	many	TRBD2	CSAQEVGGAEDEQFF
TRBV7-3	TRBJ2-2	many	NA	CASSLGVMGTGELFF
TRBV4-1	TRBJ2-2	many	NA	CASSQAPRQGKAGELFF
TRBV7-2	TRBJ2-7	many	NA	CASSFGVSAYEQYF
TRBV5-1	TRBJ1-5	many	NA	CASSLDGQPQHF
TRBV24-1	TRBJ2-5	many	TRBD1	CATSGRDRGGETQYF
TRBV7-8	TRBJ1-5	NA	NA	CASSLNYPQPQHF
TRBV11-2	TRBJ1-1	NA	TRBD1	CASSSGTGGSRAEAFF
TRBV20-1	TRBJ1-2	many	NA	CSASFGEDYGYTF
TRBV7-3	TRBJ2-7	many	TRBD2	CASSLTGTSGYEQYF
TRBV19	TRBJ1-5	many	NA	CASREGGFSNQPQHF
TRBV19	TRBJ1-2	once	NA	CASSIPGTGGYTF
TRBV12-3/TRBV12-4	TRBJ2-7	NA	TRBD1	CASLGGAKDEQYF
TRBV6-5	TRBJ1-5	many	TRBD1	CASNSGGVGQPQHF
TRBV14	TRBJ2-7	many	TRBD1	CASSQVGQDYEQYF
TRBV7-7	TRBJ2-5	many	NA	CASSQTAGFQETQYF
TRBV12-3/TRBV12-4	TRBJ2-2	many	TRBD1	CASTRTGATGELFF
TRBV6-2/TRBV6-3	TRBJ2-5	many	TRBD2	CASSASGIQETQYF
TRBV6-1	TRBJ1-2	NA	NA	CASRTTGLPYGYTF
TRBV5-1	TRBJ2-7	many	TRBD1	CASSRESTGGNYEQYF
TRBV7-8	TRBJ2-5	few	TRBD2	CASSLSGSGQETQYF
TRBV19	TRBJ2-6	NA	NA	CASSRHGGSSSGANVLTF
TRBV11-1	TRBJ1-1	many	NA	CASSSYSEAFF
TRBV30	TRBJ1-6	NA	NA	CAWRANSPLHF
TRBV6-5	TRBJ2-5	NA	TRBD2	CASSWGLAQGETQYF
TRBV6-5	TRBJ1-5	many	TRBD1	CASSSRQGDQPQHF
TRBV29-1	TRBJ1-5	many	TRBD1	CSVGDRGNQPQHF
TRBV6-5	TRBJ2-7	many	NA	CATSRGTYEQYF
TRBV18	TRBJ2-7	many	NA	CASSPGLAVSYEQYF
TRBV7-2	TRBJ2-5	many	NA	CASSSLGAQYF